Below are 27 T cell receptor beta chains sequenced from a single sample in a study of technical replicates of blood from four donors. Profiling relied on immunoSEQ multiplex PCR, and the TCRdb table lists in-frame clones only, not all of them. Of about 49,000 clones in the sample, 92% were seen once. Sequencing input: PBMCs. These receptors were taken from a human donor in good health. Some clones in this sample may be carry-over from other donors' samples.

This chain uses TRBV9 with TRBJ2-1; maybe TRBD1 (5 bases). CDR3 length: 13 residues. Germline CDR1 reads SGDLS; CDR2 reads YYNGEE. Trimming took 0 bases from V and 6 from J, leaving 7 bases between them. CDR3: CASSVGRANEQFF. The DNA for the CDR3 is TGTGCCAGCAGCGTAGGCAGGGCCAATGAGCAGTTCTTC. Looking up the rest from reference TRBV9 and TRBJ2-1 gives the full variable domain: DSGVTQTPKHLITATGQRVTLRCSPRSGDLSVYWYQQSLDQGLQFLIQYYNGEERAKGNILERFSAQQFPDLHSELNLSSLELGDSALYFCASSVGRANEQFFGPGTRLTVL.

V gene TRBV6-5 combines with J gene TRBJ2-1; D unclear. Germline V gene sequence: CDR1 MNHEY, CDR2 SVGAGI. The CDR3 spans 12 residues. V lost 6 bases, J lost 6 bases, and 9 bases lay in between. The CDR3 region is CASSLSPNEQFF. CDR3 DNA: TGTGCCAGCAGCCTGAGTCCCAATGAGCAGTTCTTC.

CDR3 in amino acids: CAWSETSTDTQYF. The CDR3 bases are TGTGCCTGGAGTGAGACTAGCACAGATACGCAGTATTTT. The chain joins TRBV30 to TRBJ2-3; D gene ambiguous. The CDR3 totals 13 residues. CDR1 and CDR2 (germline): GTSNPN, SVGIG (reference sequence). The germline V and J ends were trimmed by 1 base and 0 bases, with 5 bases remaining between them.

The chain carries TRBV5-1 and TRBJ2-5, with 8 bases matching TRBD2. CDR1 and CDR2 from the germline V gene are SGHRS and YFSETQ. V lost 3 bases to trimming and J lost 0 bases; unmatched junction nucleotides: 4. This CDR3 has 15 residues. The CDR3 spells CASSSNSGNQETQYF. CDR3 in DNA: TGCGCCAGCAGCTCGAATAGCGGGAACCAAGAGACCCAGTACTTC.

Here the CDR3 reads CASSTQGSYLAQYF. DNA of the CDR3: TGTGCCAGCAGTACTCAGGGGTCCTACTTGGCCCAGTACTTC. The chain combines TRBV2 with TRBJ2-5, with a possible D match to TRBD1 (6 bases). V lost 5 bases and J lost 9, with 19 bases in between. In germline, CDR1 is SNHLY, CDR2 FYNNEI. The CDR3 extends over 14 amino acids.

The chain employs TRBV6-1 and TRBJ1-2; D not resolved. The CDR3 runs 12 residues. Germline V gene data show CDR1 as MNHNS and CDR2 as SASEGT. Trimming pared 2 bases from V and 7 bases from J, leaving 8 bases between. CDR3 protein: CASSETESGYTF. CDR3 nucleotides: TGTGCCAGCAGTGAAACAGAATCTGGCTACACCTTC.

V gene TRBV4-2 combines with J gene TRBJ2-7; the match to TRBD2 covers 9 bases. CDR1 and CDR2 from the germline V gene are LGHNA and YNFKEQ. The V segment lost 0 bases and the J segment 4 bases; nucleotides outside the gene matches: 13. The CDR3 is made up of 18 amino acids. CDR3 bases: TGTGCCAGCAGCCAAGAGGTTGGCCTAGCGGGAAACTTATACGAGCAGTACTTC. Translating gives CASSQEVGLAGNLYEQYF.

This clone was detected only once. The chain is built from TRBV4-1 and TRBJ2-1, with D tentatively TRBD2 (5 bases). V dropped 0 bases and J dropped 2 bases, with 14 bases sitting between them. Germline V gene lookup returns CDR1 MGHRA and CDR2 YSYEKL. The CDR3 is made up of 17 amino acids. The CDR3 DNA sequence: TGCGCCAGCAGCCAAGACGAGGCTAGCCTTCCCTACAATGAGCAGTTCTTC. Encoded protein: CASSQDEASLPYNEQFF.

The V and J genes are TRBV7-8 and TRBJ2-7, with D unresolved. Germline CDR1 and CDR2: SGHVS and FQNEAQ. The CDR3 is 14 residues long. Trimming stripped 5 bases from V and 9 bases from J, with 20 bases between. CDR3 region: CASSQRPPRVRQYF. The CDR3 nucleotides read TGTGCCAGCAGCCAGAGGCCCCCACGGGTTAGGCAGTACTTC.

V is TRBV18 and J is TRBJ1-2, with D perhaps matching TRBD1 (6 bases). The germline CDR1 and CDR2 sequences are KGHSH and LQKENI. CDR3 length: 14 amino acids. The ends were cut back, 5 bases at V and 8 bases at J, with 18 bases in the middle. The CDR3 reads CASSGDSGTSGYTF. In nucleotides, the CDR3 is TGTGCCAGCTCAGGAGATTCCGGGACATCAGGCTACACCTTC.

This chain links TRBV4-2 with TRBJ2-7, with 9 bases fitting TRBD1. The CDR3 has 13 amino acids. Germline V gives CDR1 LGHNA, CDR2 YNFKEQ. V shed 8 bases and J 7 bases; nucleotides not matched to a gene: 9. The CDR3 is CASARDRVREQYF. DNA of the CDR3: TGTGCCAGCGCCCGGGACAGGGTACGAGAGCAGTACTTC.

Sample share makes this clone medium-sized. This chain connects TRBV19 to TRBJ2-5, with 10 positions matching TRBD2. The CDR3 has 15 residues. The ends lost 6 bases at V and 5 bases at J; junction bases unmatched: 9. The V gene's germline CDR1 is LNHDA and CDR2 SQIVND (reference sequence). CDR3 sequence (DNA): TGTGCCAGTAGCCAGGGTTCTAGCGGGAGTGAGACCCAGTACTTC. Protein: CASSQGSSGSETQYF.

The gene calls are TRBV19 and TRBJ2-1; TRBD2 matches at 9 bases. J gave up 8 bases and V 6 bases, and 11 bases lay outside the gene matches. This CDR3 region has 15 residues. The germline V gene has CDR1 LNHDA and CDR2 SQIVND (reference sequence). The CDR3 coding sequence is TGTGCCAGTAGCCCGCGGGGGGGCCTAGTCGATGAGCAGTTCTTC. It codes for CASSPRGGLVDEQFF.

By proportion, this clone is medium-sized. The chain is built from TRBV4-3 and TRBJ1-1; the match to TRBD1 covers 7 bases. V trimming: 0 bases; J trimming: 7 bases; junction bases outside the gene matches: 8. Germline CDR1 and CDR2: LGHNA and YSLEER. The CDR3 runs 15 residues. The CDR3 nucleotides read TGCGCCAGCAGCCAAGATCGCGCGGCAGGGGGTGAAGCTTTCTTT. It codes for CASSQDRAAGGEAFF.

The rearrangement links TRBV6-5 to TRBJ1-1; D perhaps matches TRBD1 (6 bases). Germline-derived CDR1 and CDR2 are MNHEY and SVGAGI. V shed 6 bases and J shed 3 bases, with 8 bases lying between them. The CDR3 spans 12 residues. The CDR3 loop is CASRKGDTEAFF. As DNA, the CDR3 is TGTGCCAGCAGGAAGGGGGACACTGAAGCTTTCTTT.

V and J are TRBV27 and TRBJ2-7; TRBD2 matches at 11 bases. Trimming took 6 bases from V and 0 from J; bases not matched to a gene: 7. This CDR3 region has 16 residues. Germline CDR1 and CDR2: MNHEY and SMNVEV (reference sequence). The CDR3 is CASSPQGLAASYEQYF. The CDR3 DNA sequence: TGTGCCAGCAGCCCACAGGGACTAGCGGCCTCCTACGAGCAGTACTTC.

V gene TRBV9 combines with J gene TRBJ1-2, with a tentative D call TRBD1 (5 bases). This CDR3 spans 14 amino acids. Germline CDR1 reads SGDLS; CDR2 reads YYNGEE. V was cut by 2 bases and J by 2 bases, with 10 bases left in between. Here the CDR3 reads CASSVGHQNYGYTF. The CDR3 DNA sequence: TGTGCCAGCAGCGTCGGACATCAGAACTATGGCTACACCTTC.

The CDR3, as DNA: TGTGCCAGCAGCCGTCAGCAGGGCAGTGGCACTGAAGCTTTCTTT. Amino acids: CASSRQQGSGTEAFF. This chain connects TRBV7-2 to TRBJ1-1; maybe TRBD1 (5 bases). This CDR3 spans 15 amino acids. Deletions cut 5 bases from V and 4 bases from J, with 17 bases between. Germline CDR1 reads SGHTA; CDR2 reads FQGNSA.

The chain combines TRBV7-2 with TRBJ2-5, with TRBD2 identical over 10 bases. V lost 3 bases to trimming and J lost 5 bases; unmatched junction nucleotides: 0. The CDR3 spans 13 residues. Germline V gene data show CDR1 as SGHTA and CDR2 as FQGNSA. CDR3 residues: CASSFSGRETQYF. CDR3 DNA: TGTGCCAGCAGCTTTAGCGGGAGGGAGACCCAGTACTTC.

The chain couples TRBV5-6 to TRBJ2-5; TRBD2 matches at 13 bases. The ends lost 1 base at V and 4 bases at J; junction bases unmatched: 4. Germline V gene data show CDR1 as SGHDT and CDR2 as YYEEEE. The CDR3 length is 16 residues. CDR3 protein: CASSLRTSGRLETQYF. The CDR3 region has the DNA TGTGCCAGCAGCTTGCGGACTAGCGGGAGATTAGAGACCCAGTACTTC.

This chain's CDR3 is CASSQDSLGVTEAFF. In nucleotides, the CDR3 is TGCGCCAGCAGCCAAGATTCATTGGGCGTCACTGAAGCTTTCTTT. The chain recombines TRBV4-1 with TRBJ1-1; D gene ambiguous. Germline CDR1 MGHRA, CDR2 YSYEKL. This CDR3 is built from 15 residues. V lost 0 bases and J lost 4, with 12 bases in between.

This chain links TRBV4-2 with TRBJ2-4, with 9 bases lining up with TRBD2. Germline CDR1 reads LGHNA; CDR2 reads YNFKEQ. The CDR3 has 16 amino acids. The V and J ends lost 3 bases and 1 base, in that order; junction bases with no gene match: 4. Here the CDR3 DNA reads TGTGCCAGCAGCCATGGGACTAGCATGGCCAAAAACATTCAGTACTTC. Amino acid sequence: CASSHGTSMAKNIQYF.

The chain couples TRBV30 to TRBJ2-2; D perhaps matches TRBD2 (5 bases). Germline V lookup: CDR1 GTSNPN, CDR2 SVGIG (reference sequence). The germline V and J ends were trimmed by 4 bases and 6 bases, with 9 bases remaining between them. The CDR3 length is 12 residues. CDR3 in DNA: TGTGCCTGGAACCTAGCACCCGGGGAGCTGTTTTTT. This translates into CAWNLAPGELFF.

CDR3 in DNA: TGTGCTAGTGGTTTGGTGGTAGCGGGGGGTGGGGAGACCCAGTACTTC. Translating gives CASGLVVAGGGETQYF. The chain recombines TRBV12-5 with TRBJ2-5; TRBD2 matches at 10 bases. Per germline, CDR1 LGHNT and CDR2 FRNRAP. J lost 5 bases, V lost 0 bases, and 6 bases had no gene match. This CDR3 spans 16 amino acids.

This sequence joins TRBV6-6 and TRBJ1-2; no clear D gene. The CDR3 length is 13 residues. Trimming took off 10 bases at V and 2 bases at J, with 14 bases between the two ends. Looked up from germline, CDR1 is MNHNY and CDR2 is SVGAGI (reference sequence). CDR3 protein: CAIKPRSNYGYTF. Here the CDR3 DNA reads TGTGCCATCAAGCCGAGGAGCAACTATGGCTACACCTTC.

The J gene is TRBJ2-7, the V gene TRBV6-1; TRBD1 matches at 9 bases. CDR3 size: 14 residues. With 5 bases clipped from V and 0 bases from J, the junction kept 2 bases outside the gene matches. Germline V gives CDR1 MNHNS, CDR2 SASEGT. This CDR3 reads CASSLTGGSYEQYF. CDR3 sequence (DNA): TGTGCCAGCAGTTTGACAGGGGGCTCCTACGAGCAGTACTTC.

The table lists this clone with a few counts. The gene calls are TRBV7-2 and TRBJ2-7; a weak D match, TRBD1 (5 bases). The CDR3 totals 14 residues. The germline V gene has CDR1 SGHTA and CDR2 FQGNSA. V shed 5 bases and J shed 0 bases, with 11 bases lying between them. The CDR3 spells CASSAYRSSYEQYF. The CDR3 bases are TGTGCCAGCAGCGCATACAGGAGCTCCTACGAGCAGTACTTC.